Described below is a single TCR beta chain sequence and its context. Its target is unknown. This specimen comes from a study of circulating tumor DNA in untreated peripheral T-cell lymphoma. Study-wide results and caveats: In approximately 74% of patients, tumor-specific clonotypes were identified.

CDR1 and CDR2 from the germline V gene are MNHGY and SAAAGT. This CDR3 comprises 16 residues. The ends were cut back, 4 bases at V and 5 bases at J, with 20 bases in the middle. TCRdb's copy holds only in-frame clones and misses some; the assay was immunoSEQ multiplex PCR. The sample has some 7,200 clones; approximately 62% are singletons. Before treatment, baseline tumor tissue was collected for sequencing. V and J are TRBV6-8 and TRBJ1-2; no clear D gene. The TCR comes from a human donor with peripheral T-cell lymphoma. Sequencing was carried out using tumor tissue. The CDR3, as DNA: TGTGCCAGCAGTTTTTCTTTAGGCGGAGGACCTTATGGCTACACCTTC. As protein: CASSFSLGGGPYGYTF.